The 10 T cell receptor beta chains reported below all come from one sample, sequenced in a study of Ad26.COV2.S vaccination and SARS-CoV-2 variants. As for treatment: over 15 received Ad26.COV2.S at low or high dose, single or two shots; 5 received placebo; per-sample allocation not given. On day 63 after the first injection, vaccine and placebo recipients gave samples. Profiling relied on immunoSEQ multiplex PCR, and the TCRdb table lists in-frame clones only, not all of them. The sample lists just over 350,000 clones, approximately 84% occurring once. The source material was peripheral blood, sampled in a trial of Ad26.COV2.S vaccine versus placebo. The receptors originated from a person aged 18 to 59 who received the Ad26.COV2.S COVID-19 vaccine or a placebo.

V gene TRBV30 combines with J gene TRBJ2-3; no reliable D call. Trimming left V 4 bases short and J 6 bases short, with 14 bases between. Germline CDR1 is GTSNPN and CDR2 is SVGIG (reference sequence). The CDR3 sequence is 13 residues long. CDR3 nucleotide sequence: TGTGCCTGGACACGTAAAGGTGGGGATACGCAGTATTTT. Encoded protein: CAWTRKGGDTQYF.

The chain links TRBV11-2 to TRBJ1-1; a weak D match, TRBD1 (6 bases). The CDR3 contains 18 residues. Germline V gene sequence: CDR1 SGHAT, CDR2 FQNNGV. With 0 bases removed from V and 0 bases from J, the gap between germline ends came to 17 bases. Here the CDR3 DNA reads TGTGCCAGCAGCTTAGACTTTGGGGGGACAACATTGAACACTGAAGCTTTCTTT. Translated: CASSLDFGGTTLNTEAFF. The variable domain in full, completed from reference TRBV11-2 and TRBJ1-1, reads EAGVAQSPRYKIIEKRQSVAFWCNPISGHATLYWYQQILGQGPKLLIQFQNNGVVDDSQLPKDRFSAERLKGVDSTLKIQPAKLEDSAVYLCASSLDFGGTTLNTEAFFGQGTRLTVV.

This sequence joins TRBV5-1 and TRBJ2-3, with 12 positions matching TRBD2. The germline gives CDR1 SGHRS, CDR2 YFSETQ. The CDR3 runs 16 residues. Unmatched junction bases numbered 5, after V lost 2 bases and J lost 4 bases. CDR3 sequence reads: CASSFALAGGADTQYF. In nucleotides, the CDR3 is TGCGCCAGCAGCTTCGCCCTAGCGGGGGGGGCAGATACGCAGTATTTT.

The gene calls are TRBV12-3 or TRBV12-4 and TRBJ1-4; unclear D gene. The CDR3 has 13 residues. Trimming shortened V by 0 bases and J by 7 bases, and 6 bases separated the two germline ends. Here the CDR3 DNA reads TGTGCCAGCAGTTTAGCGTCGGTTGAAAAACTGTTTTTT. The encoded protein is CASSLASVEKLFF.

This chain joins TRBV19 and TRBJ2-2; D is possibly TRBD2 (6 bases). Germline V lookup: CDR1 LNHDA, CDR2 SQIVND (reference sequence). The CDR3 spans 18 residues. Trimming removed 3 bases at V and 0 bases at J, with 17 bases between. This chain's CDR3 is CASSILLDRLANTGELFF. CDR3 coding DNA: TGTGCCAGTAGTATCCTCCTCGACCGACTAGCGAACACCGGGGAGCTGTTTTTT. Full variable domain (outside the CDR3, taken from reference TRBV19 and TRBJ2-2): DGGITQSPKYLFRKEGQNVTLSCEQNLNHDAMYWYRQDPGQGLRLIYYSQIVNDFQKGDIAEGYSVSREKKESFPLTVTSAQKNPTAFYLCASSILLDRLANTGELFFGEGSRLTVL.

The rearrangement uses TRBV30 and TRBJ2-2, with D unresolved. The V gene lost 0 bases and the J gene lost 4 bases, with 9 bases spanning the gap. CDR1 GTSNPN and CDR2 SVGIG come from the germline V gene (reference sequence). This CDR3 contains 14 residues. The CDR3 region has the DNA TGTGCCTGGAGTGTTTTTATCCCCACCGGGGAGCTGTTTTTT. It specifies CAWSVFIPTGELFF. The full variable domain, in which reference TRBV30 and TRBJ2-2 provide the parts outside the CDR3, is SQTIHQWPATLVQPVGSPLSLECTVEGTSNPNLYWYRQAAGRGLQLLFYSVGIGQISSEVPQNLSASRPQDRQFILSSKKLLLSDSGFYLCAWSVFIPTGELFFGEGSRLTVL.

V gene TRBV5-1 combines with J gene TRBJ1-2; D is undetermined. Germline V gives CDR1 SGHRS, CDR2 YFSETQ. V was clipped by 0 bases and J by 1 base, with 7 bases between them. The CDR3 spans 14 residues. This CDR3 reads CASSLAGINYGYTF. The CDR3 DNA reads TGCGCCAGCAGCTTGGCTGGGATTAACTATGGCTACACCTTC.

The chain links TRBV15 to TRBJ1-2, with 8 nucleotides matching TRBD1. Per the germline V gene, CDR1 is LNHNV and CDR2 is YYDKDF (reference sequence). After removal of 5 bases from V and 3 bases from J, the junction contained 5 bases not matched to a gene. This CDR3 comprises 14 residues. CDR3 loop: CATSSQGAYYGYTF. For the CDR3, the DNA is TGTGCCACCAGCTCTCAGGGGGCCTACTATGGCTACACCTTC.

Here the CDR3 reads CASSGGTGTSTDTQYF. Here the CDR3 DNA reads TGCGCCAGCAGCGGAGGGACAGGGACTAGCACAGATACGCAGTATTTT. This chain uses TRBV5-1 with TRBJ2-3; 9 bases are shared with TRBD1. The CDR3 extends over 16 amino acids. CDR1 SGHRS and CDR2 YFSETQ come from the germline V gene. The V gene end was trimmed by 4 bases and the J gene end by 0 bases; junction bases not matched to a gene: 6.

The rearrangement links TRBV5-1 to TRBJ2-7; the D gene is possibly TRBD1 (6 bases). The CDR3 has 16 amino acids. Trimming took off 0 bases at V and 1 base at J, with 14 bases between the two ends. Germline V gene sequence: CDR1 SGHRS, CDR2 YFSETQ. The CDR3 loop is CASSLDSQDSSYEQYF. The CDR3 nucleotides read TGCGCCAGCAGCTTGGACAGCCAGGACAGTTCCTACGAGCAGTACTTC.